This entry features one T cell receptor (beta chain) sequence. Its specificity is unknown. Among the donors, all were healthy bone marrow donors. This CDR3 comprises 16 residues. Germline-derived CDR1 and CDR2 are SGHRS and YFSETQ. Losses at the gene ends were 5 bases for V and 4 bases for J; bases not matched to a gene: 10. 13 Jbeta primers and 60 Vbeta primers were used for the PCR. Profiled with immunoSEQ multiplex PCR; TCRdb holds only in-frame clones, not every one. This table has 100,000 to 150,000 clones, approximately 81% appearing once. These data originate in a study of cytomegalovirus exposure and HLA in healthy donors. Study results and caveats: Researchers counted around 160 TCR beta chains as cytomegalovirus-associated. Several V segments, TRBV6-2 and TRBV6-3 among them, could not be told apart and were dropped. Within an earlier analysis, most TCR beta V segments proved productive either about 90% or about 30% of the time.

Source material: PBMCs. The chain carries TRBV5-1 and TRBJ2-5; the match to TRBD2 covers 11 bases. This receptor was identified in a woman between 40 and 55 years old in good health and CMV-seronegative. The CDR3 DNA is TGCGCCAGCAGTGTAGCGGGGGGGCCATTGACAGAGACCCAGTACTTC. It encodes CASSVAGGPLTETQYF.